The next 26 T cell receptor beta chains were all read from a single sample in a study of regulatory T cells in long-lasting Graves disease. Researchers made TCR beta libraries by using iRepertoire HTBI primers and running Arm-PCR on CDR3 regions. TCRdb re-called the multiplex PCR reads through MiXCR, storing one row per CDR3 protein. The sample shows over 500,000 distinct CDR3 sequences, 15% to 20% of them seen only once. Sample time point: newly diagnosed GD, antithyroid drugs for less than 3 months. RNA from PBMCs was the source of the TCR library. Another study also made use of these data, one on T cells in Graves' hyperthyroidism and ophthalmopathy.

This specimen consisted of peripheral blood mononuclear cells (PBMCs), obtained at new diagnosis, from a patient treated with antithyroid drugs. The receptors were gathered from a man aged 18 to 29 with Graves disease.

This clonotype has at least ten counts. The genes are TRBV7-9 and TRBJ2-7; no clear D. V lost 1 base and J lost 4, with 8 bases in between. The CDR3 consists of 13 residues. Germline V gene data show CDR1 as SEHNR and CDR2 as FQNEAQ (reference sequence). The CDR3, as DNA: TGTGCCAGCAGCTTAGGGTTTCAGTACGAGCAGTACTTC. As protein: CASSLGFQYEQYF.

This clonotype was seen repeatedly, ten times or more. The chain joins TRBV7-9 to TRBJ1-5; TRBD1 might be the D (6 bases). Germline V CDR1 and CDR2: SEHNR, FQNEAQ (reference sequence). V was cut by 5 bases and J by 5 bases, with 13 bases left in between. The CDR3 is made up of 14 amino acids. The CDR3, as DNA: TGTGCCAGCAGCCCCCGGGACACCGATCAGCCCCAGCATTTT. Its translation is CASSPRDTDQPQHF.

There are many counts of this clonotype. The CDR3: CASRDSGTARRRAFF. The CDR3 DNA reads as TGTGCCAGCAGAGATTCCGGGACCGCCAGGCGTAGAGCTTTCTTT. This chain joins TRBV6-1 and TRBJ1-1; a weak D match, TRBD1 (5 bases). Trimming took off 6 bases at V and 10 bases at J, with 24 bases between the two ends. The CDR3 covers 15 residues. Germline-derived CDR1 and CDR2 are MNHNS and SASEGT.

This sequence joins TRBV7-9 and TRBJ2-7; the D gene could be TRBD1 or TRBD2 (5 bases each). The CDR3 covers 13 residues. Germline V gives CDR1 SEHNR, CDR2 FQNEAQ (reference sequence). V lost 6 bases to trimming and J lost 3 bases, with 12 bases between them. The CDR3 nucleotides are TGTGCCAGCAGTCTCGGGGCGGACTACGAGCAGTACTTC. Its protein product is CASSLGADYEQYF. Full variable domain (missing parts from reference TRBV7-9 and TRBJ2-7): DTGVSQNPRHKITKRGQNVTFRCDPISEHNRLYWYRQTLGQGPEFLTYFQNEAQLEKSRLLSDRFSAERPKGSFSTLEIQRTEQGDSAMYLCASSLGADYEQYFGPGTRLTVT.

Ten or more counts support this clonotype. The chain uses TRBV28 and TRBJ2-1, with TRBD1 as a possible D gene (6 bases). CDR1 and CDR2 from the germline V gene are MDHEN and SYDVKM. Trimming removed 5 bases at V and 0 bases at J, with 14 bases between. This CDR3 spans 16 amino acids. The CDR3 region is CASSPAGQYSYNEQFF. The CDR3 DNA follows: TGTGCCAGCAGTCCTGCCGGACAGTACTCCTACAATGAGCAGTTCTTC.

In its sample, this clonotype was seen many times. This chain links TRBV28 with TRBJ1-2; D gene unclear. V was clipped by 8 bases and J by 8 bases, with 12 bases between them. This CDR3 comprises 11 residues. Germline loops: CDR1 MDHEN, CDR2 SYDVKM. CDR3 region: CASQSAGGYTF. CDR3 nucleotide sequence: TGTGCCAGCCAGAGTGCTGGAGGCTACACCTTC.

This clonotype was counted ten times or more. The CDR3 DNA reads as TGTGCCAGCAGCCCGACAAGGGGCCGGAGGGACACTGAAGCTTTCTTT. It specifies CASSPTRGRRDTEAFF. The chain joins TRBV27 to TRBJ1-1; possible D gene TRBD1, 5 bases. V was shortened by 6 bases and J by 3 bases, with 20 bases between the two germline ends. Germline CDR1 reads MNHEY; CDR2 reads SMNVEV (reference sequence). This CDR3 spans 16 amino acids.

This clonotype appeared many times. This chain uses TRBV20-1 with TRBJ1-1; 8 bases are shared with TRBD1. Germline CDR1 is DFQATT and CDR2 is SNEGSKA (reference sequence). The CDR3 runs 14 residues. After removal of 6 bases from V and 0 bases from J, the junction contained 6 bases not matched to a gene. DNA of the CDR3: TGCAGTGCAGACAGGGGCTACATGAACACTGAAGCTTTCTTT. Residues: CSADRGYMNTEAFF.

A single count supports this clonotype. This sequence joins TRBV28 and TRBJ2-3, with 10 bases fitting TRBD2. The J call may be faulty, since TRBJ2-4 better matches the DNA end. Germline V CDR1 and CDR2: MDHEN, SYDVKM. This CDR3 comprises 15 residues. The CDR3 sequence: CASSLVAGGREIQYF. CDR3 bases: TGTGCCAGCAGTTTGGTAGCGGGAGGTCGAGAGATTCAGTACTTC.

This clonotype was recorded many times. The chain is built from TRBV20-1 and TRBJ2-2; D call uncertain. V lost 6 bases and J lost 2, with 13 bases in between. Germline CDR1 is DFQATT and CDR2 is SNEGSKA (reference sequence). CDR3 length equals 14 residues. CDR3 in amino acids: CSASKRHNTGELFF. The CDR3 nucleotides are TGCAGTGCCTCTAAACGGCATAACACCGGGGAGCTGTTTTTT.

This clonotype was seen a few times. V usage is TRBV12-3 or TRBV12-4 and J usage is TRBJ2-4; TRBD1 agrees at 7 bases. The DNA end is more similar to TRBJ2-7, so the J call may be wrong. This CDR3 has 14 residues. CDR3 region: CASRQGTASIEQYF. CDR3 nucleotide sequence: TGTGCCAGCCGACAAGGGACAGCCTCTATCGAGCAGTACTTC.

This clonotype was seen ten or more times. The rearrangement uses TRBV12-3 or TRBV12-4 and TRBJ2-7; D call uncertain. V dropped 0 bases and J dropped 6 bases, with 6 bases sitting between them. The CDR3 totals 12 residues. CDR3 region: CASSLAKGEQYF. The CDR3 DNA reads TGTGCCAGCAGTTTAGCAAAGGGCGAGCAGTACTTC.

This clonotype has only a few counts. The chain uses TRBV18 and TRBJ2-7, with D unresolved. The V end was cut by 3 bases, the J end by 5 bases, with 20 bases between. Germline lookup yields CDR1 KGHSH and CDR2 LQKENI. The CDR3 length is 16 residues. This chain's CDR3 is CASSPKNSPSPDEQYF. For the CDR3, the DNA is TGTGCCAGCTCACCGAAGAACAGCCCGTCCCCCGACGAGCAGTACTTC.

Only a few counts were recorded for this clonotype. This sequence joins TRBV30 and TRBJ1-2; D unclear. V was clipped by 4 bases and J by 3 bases, with 12 bases between them. Germline CDR1 and CDR2: GTSNPN and SVGIG (reference sequence). This CDR3 has 13 amino acids. CDR3 DNA sequence: TGTGCCTGGACCTCGGGCCCTTACTATGGCTACACCTTC. This translates into CAWTSGPYYGYTF. Full variable domain (remainder filled in from reference TRBV30 and TRBJ1-2): SQTIHQWPATLVQPVGSPLSLECTVEGTSNPNLYWYRQAAGRGLQLLFYSVGIGQISSEVPQNLSASRPQDRQFILSSKKLLLSDSGFYLCAWTSGPYYGYTFGSGTRLTVV.

The rearrangement links TRBV20-1 to TRBJ2-2, with TRBD2 matching 7 bases. J was trimmed by 5 bases and V by 6 bases; bases with no gene match: 15. CDR1 is DFQATT and CDR2 is SNEGSKA in the germline V gene (reference sequence). The CDR3 runs to 16 residues. The CDR3 sequence is CSAGGVRAGRTGELFF. CDR3 in DNA: TGCAGTGCGGGGGGGGTCCGAGCGGGACGAACCGGGGAGCTGTTTTTT.

The CDR3 nucleotides read TGTGCCAGTAGTCGAGGGGGCGTCACTGAAGCTTTCTTT. Amino acid sequence: CASSRGGVTEAFF. This chain joins TRBV19 and TRBJ1-1; 7 nucleotides line up with TRBD1. The CDR3 is 13 amino acids. J lost 4 bases, V lost 5 bases, and 4 bases had no gene match. The germline V gene encodes CDR1 LNHDA and CDR2 SQIVND (reference sequence).

This clonotype showed up many times. The CDR3 region has the DNA TGTGCCTGGGAATTTGGGGAGCAGTACTTC. This sequence encodes CAWEFGEQYF. The rearrangement joins TRBV30 to TRBJ2-7; no clear D gene. This CDR3 is 10 amino acids long. Germline lookup yields CDR1 GTSNPN and CDR2 SVGIG (reference sequence). V was pared by 5 bases and J by 7 bases, with 9 bases between. Based on the CDR3 plus reference TRBV30 and TRBJ2-7, the full variable domain is SQTIHQWPATLVQPVGSPLSLECTVEGTSNPNLYWYRQAAGRGLQLLFYSVGIGQISSEVPQNLSASRPQDRQFILSSKKLLLSDSGFYLCAWEFGEQYFGPGTRLTVT.

In its sample, this clonotype was seen a few times. The chain has TRBV9 and TRBJ2-3; TRBD1 matches 8 bases. Germline lookup yields CDR1 SGDLS and CDR2 YYNGEE. The CDR3 has 16 amino acids. J was trimmed by 5 bases and V by 3 bases; bases with no gene match: 11. The CDR3 DNA is TGTGCCAGCAGCGAGGAGGTGCAGGGGGCTTTAGATACGCAGTATTTT. Translation gives CASSEEVQGALDTQYF.

This clonotype was seen at least ten times. The rearrangement links TRBV9 to TRBJ2-1; D might be TRBD1 (5 bases). This CDR3 spans 15 amino acids. Trimming cost V 4 bases and J 5 bases, with 16 bases left between them. The germline gives CDR1 SGDLS, CDR2 YYNGEE. The CDR3 DNA is TGTGCCAGCAGCAACCGGGCCGCCAGGGACAATGAGCAGTTCTTC. This codes for CASSNRAARDNEQFF.

This clonotype appeared many times. The chain employs TRBV13 and TRBJ2-1; 9 bases align to TRBD1. This CDR3 has 14 amino acids. CDR1 PRHDT and CDR2 FYEKMQ come from the germline V gene (reference sequence). V lost 3 bases, J lost 8 bases, and 5 bases stayed unmatched. DNA for the CDR3: TGTGCCAGCAGCTTCGGGACAGGGAGCGATGAGCAGTTCTTC. This codes for CASSFGTGSDEQFF.

This clonotype was seen ten or more times. The rearrangement links TRBV27 to TRBJ2-7; no definite D call. The CDR3 contains 15 residues. Trimming stripped 1 base from V and 3 bases from J, with 13 bases between. The germline V gene has CDR1 MNHEY and CDR2 SMNVEV (reference sequence). The CDR3 DNA follows: TGTGCCAGCAGTTTATGGTCTAGAGAAGGCTACGAGCAGTACTTC. Translated: CASSLWSREGYEQYF.

V gene TRBV27 combines with J gene TRBJ1-2; no definite D call. V was trimmed by 0 bases and J by 4 bases, leaving 9 bases between them. Looked up from germline, CDR1 is MNHEY and CDR2 is SMNVEV (reference sequence). The CDR3 covers 14 residues. CDR3 nucleotide sequence: TGTGCCAGCAGTTTATCTAGCAGTGGCTATGGCTACACCTTC. Translation: CASSLSSSGYGYTF.

The V gene is TRBV7-9, the J gene TRBJ1-4; TRBD1 might be the D (5 bases). This CDR3 is 15 amino acids long. CDR1 and CDR2 (germline): SEHNR, FQNEAQ (reference sequence). V lost 2 bases, J lost 8 bases, and 15 bases lay in between. The CDR3 loop is CASSLTGPGPEKLFF. The CDR3 coding sequence is TGTGCCAGCAGCTTAACGGGACCCGGGCCAGAAAAACTGTTTTTT.

This clonotype was recorded a few times. The V gene is TRBV30, the J gene TRBJ2-3, with D uncertain. Looked up from germline, CDR1 is GTSNPN and CDR2 is SVGIG (reference sequence). CDR3 size: 14 residues. With 0 bases removed from V and 0 bases from J, the gap between germline ends came to 7 bases. The CDR3 loop reads CAWSVRQSTDTQYF. Here the CDR3 DNA reads TGTGCCTGGAGTGTCAGGCAGAGCACAGATACGCAGTATTTT.

CDR3 in DNA: TGCGCCAGCAGCTTGGAGTGGGGGACACCTTGGTCACCCCTCCACTTT. Translating it yields CASSLEWGTPWSPLHF. J is TRBJ1-6 and V is TRBV5-1, with D perhaps TRBD1 (6 bases). The V gene lost 0 bases and the J gene lost 10 bases, with 17 bases spanning the gap. The CDR3 runs 16 residues. CDR1 and CDR2 from the germline V gene are SGHRS and YFSETQ.

This clonotype was observed a handful of times. This chain links TRBV7-9 with TRBJ1-1, with D maybe TRBD1 (5 bases). The V gene lost 5 bases and the J gene lost 10 bases, with 14 bases spanning the gap. The CDR3 is 12 residues long. From germline, CDR1 is SEHNR and CDR2 FQNEAQ (reference sequence). For the CDR3, the DNA is TGTGCCAGCAGCAGACCCCGGGGGGGAGCTTTCTTT. Residues: CASSRPRGGAFF.